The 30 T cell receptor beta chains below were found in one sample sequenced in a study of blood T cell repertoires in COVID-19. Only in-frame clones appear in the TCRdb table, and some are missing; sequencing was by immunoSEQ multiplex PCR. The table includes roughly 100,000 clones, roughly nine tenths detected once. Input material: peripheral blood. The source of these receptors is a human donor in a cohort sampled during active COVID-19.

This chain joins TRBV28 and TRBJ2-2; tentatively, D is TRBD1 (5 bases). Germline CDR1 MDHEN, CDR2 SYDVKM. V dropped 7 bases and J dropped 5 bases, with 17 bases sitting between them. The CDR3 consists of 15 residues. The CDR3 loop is CASISGMLRTGELFF. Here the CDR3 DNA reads TGTGCCAGCATCTCAGGGATGTTGAGAACCGGGGAGCTGTTTTTT.

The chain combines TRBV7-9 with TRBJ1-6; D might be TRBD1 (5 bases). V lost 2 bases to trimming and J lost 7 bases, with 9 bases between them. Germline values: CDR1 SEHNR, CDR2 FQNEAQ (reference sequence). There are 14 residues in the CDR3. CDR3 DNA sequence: TGTGCCAGCAGCTTAAGCGGGGACAATTCACCCCTCCACTTT. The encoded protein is CASSLSGDNSPLHF.

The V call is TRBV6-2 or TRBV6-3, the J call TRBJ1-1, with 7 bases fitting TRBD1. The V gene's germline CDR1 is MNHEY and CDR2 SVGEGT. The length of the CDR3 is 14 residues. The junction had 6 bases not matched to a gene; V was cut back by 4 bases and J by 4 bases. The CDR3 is CASSSPTGTTEAFF. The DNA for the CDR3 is TGTGCCAGCAGTTCCCCGACAGGGACCACTGAAGCTTTCTTT.

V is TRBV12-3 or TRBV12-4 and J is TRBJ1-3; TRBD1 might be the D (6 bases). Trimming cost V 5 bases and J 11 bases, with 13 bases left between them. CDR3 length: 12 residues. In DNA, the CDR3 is TGTGCCAGCAGTCCCGACAGGCACGCCATATATTTT. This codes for CASSPDRHAIYF.

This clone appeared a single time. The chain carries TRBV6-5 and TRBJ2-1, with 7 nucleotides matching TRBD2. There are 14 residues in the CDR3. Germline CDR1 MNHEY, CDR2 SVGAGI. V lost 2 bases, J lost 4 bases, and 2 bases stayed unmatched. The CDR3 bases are TGTGCCAGCAGTTACAAGCGGGGATACAATGAGCAGTTCTTC. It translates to CASSYKRGYNEQFF.

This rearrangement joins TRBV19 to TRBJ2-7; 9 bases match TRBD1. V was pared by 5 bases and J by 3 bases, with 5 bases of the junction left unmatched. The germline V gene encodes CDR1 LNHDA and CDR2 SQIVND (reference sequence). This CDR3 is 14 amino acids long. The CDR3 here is CASSADRGVYEQYF. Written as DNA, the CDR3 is TGTGCCAGTAGTGCCGACAGGGGGGTCTACGAGCAGTACTTC.

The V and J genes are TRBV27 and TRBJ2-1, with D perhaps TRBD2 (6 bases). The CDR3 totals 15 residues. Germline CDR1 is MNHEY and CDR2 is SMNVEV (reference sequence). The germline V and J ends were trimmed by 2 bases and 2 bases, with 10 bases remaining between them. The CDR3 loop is CASSLGSGAYNEQFF. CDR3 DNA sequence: TGTGCCAGCAGTTTAGGTAGCGGCGCCTACAATGAGCAGTTCTTC.

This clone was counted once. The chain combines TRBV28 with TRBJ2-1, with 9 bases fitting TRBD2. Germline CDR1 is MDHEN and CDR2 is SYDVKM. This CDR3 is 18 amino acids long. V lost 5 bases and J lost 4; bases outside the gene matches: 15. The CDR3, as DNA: TGTGCCAGCAGTCGCCTCGGGGCTACTAGCGGGTTTTACAATGAGCAGTTCTTC. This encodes CASSRLGATSGFYNEQFF.

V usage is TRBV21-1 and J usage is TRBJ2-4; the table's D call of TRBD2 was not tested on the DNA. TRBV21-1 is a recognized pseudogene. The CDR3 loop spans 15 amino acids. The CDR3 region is CASSKAGRGANIQYF. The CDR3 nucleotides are TGTGCCAGCAGCAAAGCCGGCCGGGGAGCCAACATTCAGTACTTC.

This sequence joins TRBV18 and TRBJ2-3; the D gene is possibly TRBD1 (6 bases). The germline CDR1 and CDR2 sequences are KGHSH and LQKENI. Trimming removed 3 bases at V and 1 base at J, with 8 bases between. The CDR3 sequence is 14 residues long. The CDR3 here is CASSPAGGTDTQYF. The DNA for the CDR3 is TGTGCCAGCTCACCGGCAGGGGGCACAGATACGCAGTATTTT.

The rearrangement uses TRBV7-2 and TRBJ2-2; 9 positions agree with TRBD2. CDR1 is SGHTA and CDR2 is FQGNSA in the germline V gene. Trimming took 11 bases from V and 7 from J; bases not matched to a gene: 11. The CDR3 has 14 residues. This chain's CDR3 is CAGTIPAGGGELFF. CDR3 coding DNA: TGTGCCGGAACCATCCCAGCGGGAGGCGGGGAGCTGTTTTTT.

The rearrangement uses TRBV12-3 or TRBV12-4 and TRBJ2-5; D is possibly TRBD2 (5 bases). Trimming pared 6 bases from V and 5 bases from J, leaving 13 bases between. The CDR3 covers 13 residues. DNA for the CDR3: TGTGCCAGCAGCCCTCTAGCCTTGGAGACCCAGTACTTC. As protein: CASSPLALETQYF.

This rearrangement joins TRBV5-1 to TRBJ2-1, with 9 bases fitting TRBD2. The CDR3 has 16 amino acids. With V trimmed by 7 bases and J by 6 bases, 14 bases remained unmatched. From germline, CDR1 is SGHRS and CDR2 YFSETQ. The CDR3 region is CASGGSSGRRGNEQFF. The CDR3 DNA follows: TGCGCCAGCGGGGGGAGTAGCGGGAGAAGGGGCAATGAGCAGTTCTTC.

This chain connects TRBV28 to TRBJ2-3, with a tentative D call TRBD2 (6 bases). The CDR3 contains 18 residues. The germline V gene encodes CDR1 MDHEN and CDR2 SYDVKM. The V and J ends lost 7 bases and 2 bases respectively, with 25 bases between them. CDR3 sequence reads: CASTGRDSNYRDTDTQYF. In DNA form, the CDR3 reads TGTGCCAGCACCGGCCGGGACTCAAATTACCGAGACACAGATACGCAGTATTTT.

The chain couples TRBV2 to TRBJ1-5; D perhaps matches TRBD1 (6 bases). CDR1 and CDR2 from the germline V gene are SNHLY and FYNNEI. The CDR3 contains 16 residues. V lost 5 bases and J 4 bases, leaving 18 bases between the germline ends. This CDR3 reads CASSPDRFPTNQPQHF. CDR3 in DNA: TGTGCCAGCAGTCCGGACAGATTTCCGACTAATCAGCCCCAGCATTTT.

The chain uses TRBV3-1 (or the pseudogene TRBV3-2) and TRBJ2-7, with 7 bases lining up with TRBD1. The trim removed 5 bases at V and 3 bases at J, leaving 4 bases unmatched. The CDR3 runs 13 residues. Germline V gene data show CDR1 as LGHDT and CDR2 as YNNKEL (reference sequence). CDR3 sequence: CASSSGQSYEQYF. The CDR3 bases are TGTGCCAGCAGCTCGGGACAGAGCTACGAGCAGTACTTC.

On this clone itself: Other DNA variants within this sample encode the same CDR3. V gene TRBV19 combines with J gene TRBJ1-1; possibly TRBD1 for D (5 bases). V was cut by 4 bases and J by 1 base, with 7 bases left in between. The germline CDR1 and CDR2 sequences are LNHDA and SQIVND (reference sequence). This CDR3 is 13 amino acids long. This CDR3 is CASSTQGNTEAFF. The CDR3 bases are TGTGCCAGTAGTACCCAGGGGAACACTGAAGCTTTCTTT.

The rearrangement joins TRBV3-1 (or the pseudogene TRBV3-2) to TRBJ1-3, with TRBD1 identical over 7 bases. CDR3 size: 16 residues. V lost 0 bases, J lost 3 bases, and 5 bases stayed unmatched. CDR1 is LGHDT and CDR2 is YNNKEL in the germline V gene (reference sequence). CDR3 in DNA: TGTGCCAGCAGCCAAGAAGCACAGGGGAGTGGAAACACCATATATTTT. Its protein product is CASSQEAQGSGNTIYF.

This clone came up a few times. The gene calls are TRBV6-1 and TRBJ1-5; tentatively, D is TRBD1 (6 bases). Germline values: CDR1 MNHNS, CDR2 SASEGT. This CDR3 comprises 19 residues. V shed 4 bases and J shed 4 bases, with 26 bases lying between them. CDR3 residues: CASSAQRGDPGVVNQPQHF. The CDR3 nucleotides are TGTGCCAGCAGTGCCCAAAGAGGGGATCCAGGGGTGGTAAATCAGCCCCAGCATTTT.

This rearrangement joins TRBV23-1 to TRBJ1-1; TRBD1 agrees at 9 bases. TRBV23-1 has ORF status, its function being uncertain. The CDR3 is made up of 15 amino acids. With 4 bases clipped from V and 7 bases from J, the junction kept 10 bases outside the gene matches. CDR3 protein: CASSPLKTGGYEAFF. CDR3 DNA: TGCGCCAGCAGTCCCTTAAAGACAGGGGGATATGAAGCTTTCTTT.

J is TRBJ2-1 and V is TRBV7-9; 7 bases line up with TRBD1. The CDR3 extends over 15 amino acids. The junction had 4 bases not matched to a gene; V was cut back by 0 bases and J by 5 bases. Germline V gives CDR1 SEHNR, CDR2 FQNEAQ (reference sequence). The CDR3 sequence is CASSLAGTAHNEQFF. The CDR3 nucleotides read TGTGCCAGCAGCTTAGCCGGGACAGCTCACAATGAGCAGTTCTTC.

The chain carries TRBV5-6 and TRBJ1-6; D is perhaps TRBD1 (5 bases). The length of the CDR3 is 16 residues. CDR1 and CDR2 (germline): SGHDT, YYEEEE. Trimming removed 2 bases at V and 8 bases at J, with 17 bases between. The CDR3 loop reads CASSFLLARVDSPLHF. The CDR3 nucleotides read TGTGCCAGCAGCTTCCTGCTTGCCAGGGTGGATTCACCCCTCCACTTT.

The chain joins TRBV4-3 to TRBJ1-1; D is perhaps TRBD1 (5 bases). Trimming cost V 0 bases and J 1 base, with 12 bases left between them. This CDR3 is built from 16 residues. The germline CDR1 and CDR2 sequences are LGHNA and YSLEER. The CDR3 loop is CASSQDWGGENTEAFF. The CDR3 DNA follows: TGCGCCAGCAGCCAAGATTGGGGGGGTGAGAACACTGAAGCTTTCTTT.

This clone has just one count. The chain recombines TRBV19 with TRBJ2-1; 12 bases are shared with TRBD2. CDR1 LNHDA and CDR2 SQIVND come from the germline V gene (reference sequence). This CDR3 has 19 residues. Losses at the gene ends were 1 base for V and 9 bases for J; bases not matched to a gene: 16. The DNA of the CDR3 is TGTGCCAGTAGTATAGTGGCTAAAACCTCTAGCGGGAGGGTCGGTGAGCAGTTCTTC. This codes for CASSIVAKTSSGRVGEQFF. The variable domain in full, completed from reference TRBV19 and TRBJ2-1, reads DGGITQSPKYLFRKEGQNVTLSCEQNLNHDAMYWYRQDPGQGLRLIYYSQIVNDFQKGDIAEGYSVSREKKESFPLTVTSAQKNPTAFYLCASSIVAKTSSGRVGEQFFGPGTRLTVL.

CDR3 nucleotide sequence: TGTGCCAGCAGTTCGTTAGTGGGAGGAGCTGGAAACACCATATATTTT. This gives the protein CASSSLVGGAGNTIYF. This sequence joins TRBV5-6 and TRBJ1-3; D is ambiguous. The V and J ends lost 5 bases and 2 bases respectively, with 17 bases between them. CDR1 is SGHDT and CDR2 is YYEEEE in the germline V gene. The CDR3 consists of 16 residues.

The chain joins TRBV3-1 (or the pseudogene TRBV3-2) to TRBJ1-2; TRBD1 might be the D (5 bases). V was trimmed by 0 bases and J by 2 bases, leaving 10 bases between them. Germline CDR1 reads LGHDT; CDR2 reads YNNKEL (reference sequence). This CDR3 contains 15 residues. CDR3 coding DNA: TGTGCCAGCAGCCAAGAGACCGGGGGGAACTATGGCTACACCTTC. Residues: CASSQETGGNYGYTF.

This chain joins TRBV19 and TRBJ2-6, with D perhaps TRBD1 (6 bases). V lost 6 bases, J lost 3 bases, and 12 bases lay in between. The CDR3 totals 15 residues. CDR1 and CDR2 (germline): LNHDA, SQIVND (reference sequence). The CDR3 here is CASRGAPGGANVLTF. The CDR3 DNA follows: TGTGCCAGTAGGGGGGCCCCGGGTGGGGCCAACGTCCTGACTTTC.

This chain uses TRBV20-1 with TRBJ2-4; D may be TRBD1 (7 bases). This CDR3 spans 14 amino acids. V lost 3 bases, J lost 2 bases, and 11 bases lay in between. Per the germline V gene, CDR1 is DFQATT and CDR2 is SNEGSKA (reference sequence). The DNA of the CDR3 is TGCAGTGCTAGTCAGGGGGGCTCCAAAAACATTCAGTACTTC. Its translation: CSASQGGSKNIQYF.

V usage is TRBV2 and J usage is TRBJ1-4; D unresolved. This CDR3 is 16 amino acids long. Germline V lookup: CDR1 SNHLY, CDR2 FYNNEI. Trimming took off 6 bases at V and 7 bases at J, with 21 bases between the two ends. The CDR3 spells CASRVSTPIASEKLFF. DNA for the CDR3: TGTGCCAGCAGGGTATCGACTCCAATCGCCTCTGAAAAACTGTTTTTT.

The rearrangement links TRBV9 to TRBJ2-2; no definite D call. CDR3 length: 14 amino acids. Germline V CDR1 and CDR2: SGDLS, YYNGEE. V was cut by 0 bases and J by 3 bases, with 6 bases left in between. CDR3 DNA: TGTGCCAGCAGCGTAGAACTGCACACCGGGGAGCTGTTTTTT. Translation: CASSVELHTGELFF.